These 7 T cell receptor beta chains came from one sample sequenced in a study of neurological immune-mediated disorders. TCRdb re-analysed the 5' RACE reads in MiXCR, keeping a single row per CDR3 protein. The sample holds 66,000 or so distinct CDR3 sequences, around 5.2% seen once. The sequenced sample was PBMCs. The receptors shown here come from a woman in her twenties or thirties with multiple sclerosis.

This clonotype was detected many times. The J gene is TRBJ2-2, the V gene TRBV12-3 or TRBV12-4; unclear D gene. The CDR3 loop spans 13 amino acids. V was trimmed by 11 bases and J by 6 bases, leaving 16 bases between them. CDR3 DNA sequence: TGTGCCCCCAGAAACGGTGGCTCCGGGGAGCTGTTTTTT. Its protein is CAPRNGGSGELFF.

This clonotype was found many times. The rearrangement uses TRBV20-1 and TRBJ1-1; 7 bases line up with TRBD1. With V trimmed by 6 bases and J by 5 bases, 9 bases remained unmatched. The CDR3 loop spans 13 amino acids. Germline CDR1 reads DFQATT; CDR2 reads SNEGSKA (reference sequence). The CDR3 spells CSATTGTATEAFF. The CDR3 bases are TGCAGTGCCACGACCGGGACAGCTACTGAAGCTTTCTTT.

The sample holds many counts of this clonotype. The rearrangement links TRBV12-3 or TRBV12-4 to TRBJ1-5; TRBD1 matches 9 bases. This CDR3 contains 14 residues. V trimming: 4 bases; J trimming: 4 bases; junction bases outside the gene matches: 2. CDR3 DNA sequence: TGTGCCAGCAGTTCGGGACAGGGAAATCAGCCCCAGCATTTT. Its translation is CASSSGQGNQPQHF.

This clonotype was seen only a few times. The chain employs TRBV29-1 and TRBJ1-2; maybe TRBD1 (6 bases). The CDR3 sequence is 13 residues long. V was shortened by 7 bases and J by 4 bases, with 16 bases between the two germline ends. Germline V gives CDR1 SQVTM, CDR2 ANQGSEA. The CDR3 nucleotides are TGCAGCGCTCCCGACGGGGGGGCCTATGGCTACACCTTC. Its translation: CSAPDGGAYGYTF.

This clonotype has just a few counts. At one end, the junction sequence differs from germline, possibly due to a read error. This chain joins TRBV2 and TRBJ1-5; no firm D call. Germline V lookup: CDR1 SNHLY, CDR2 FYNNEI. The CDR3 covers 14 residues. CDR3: CASSGGTFAQPQNF. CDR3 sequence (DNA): TGTGCCAGCAGTGGGGGTACCTTTGCTCAGCCCCAGAATTTT.

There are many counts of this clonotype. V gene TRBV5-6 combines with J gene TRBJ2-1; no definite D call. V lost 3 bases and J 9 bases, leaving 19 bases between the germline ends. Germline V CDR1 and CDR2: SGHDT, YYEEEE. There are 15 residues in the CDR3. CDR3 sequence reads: CASSSGLGPASEQFF. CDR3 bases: TGTGCCAGCAGCTCCGGGCTTGGTCCGGCGTCTGAGCAGTTCTTC.

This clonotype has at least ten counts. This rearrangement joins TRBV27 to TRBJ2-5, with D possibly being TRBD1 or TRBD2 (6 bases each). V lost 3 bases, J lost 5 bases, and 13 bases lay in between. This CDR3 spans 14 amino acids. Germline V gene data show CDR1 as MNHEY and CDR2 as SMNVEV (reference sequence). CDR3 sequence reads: CASSFSGGQETQYF. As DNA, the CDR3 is TGTGCCAGCAGTTTTTCTGGGGGGCAGGAGACCCAGTACTTC.